This entry features one T cell receptor (beta chain) sequence. This sample was taken from a study of lymphopenia after photon versus proton radiotherapy. Clones were sequenced by immunoSEQ multiplex PCR, and TCRdb holds only the in-frame ones, with some missing. The sample comprises 26,000 or so clones, about four fifths of which are singletons, and under 35% rests with the top ten. The CDR3 runs to 16 residues. V was trimmed by 5 bases and J by 4 bases, leaving 18 bases between them. The germline CDR1 and CDR2 sequences are MDHEN and SYDVKM. This sequence was found in a man aged 50-59 years with gastric cancer. The sequencing here drew on peripheral blood, taken from a patient treated with photon-based radiotherapy. V is TRBV28 and J is TRBJ1-5; possibly TRBD1 for D (6 bases). CDR3 loop: CASSVHRTAINQPQHF. The CDR3 DNA follows: TGTGCCAGCAGTGTCCATCGGACAGCGATAAATCAGCCCCAGCATTTT.